The source of this T cell receptor beta chain is a study of memory CD4+ T cells and cytomegalovirus serostatus (dated by TCRdb to the late 2010s). Background for the entire study: The cohort comprised 33 healthy Belgian adults, 9 CMV seropositive and around 24 CMV seronegative. To replicate a published TCR-based CMV serostatus classifier, the researchers sequenced the CD4+ memory TCRbeta repertoires of a Belgian cohort whose cytomegalovirus serostatus was known. Study-level results and caveats: Of fewer than 200 previously reported CMV-associated TCRbeta sequences, around 67 appeared in the CD4+ memory repertoires, each in one to five individuals. A median bootstrapped AUC of roughly 0.95 with a 95% CI of 0.76-1.00 was achieved on the Belgian cohort by the original-framework classifier. Only CD4+CD45RO+ memory cells were sequenced, in contrast to the original study, which included naive and memory CD4+ and CD8+ populations. For CMV serostatus prediction, a median bootstrapped AUC of about 0.96 was reached with the original framework, and a median bootstrapped AUC of approximately 0.89 was reached with a US-trained random forest. Results were interpreted as suggesting that the CMV-associated TCR signature is largely present in the CD4+ memory repertoire.

In this sample, this clone turned up once. This receptor's antigen is unknown. Base qualities are not provided; no much larger clone lies one nucleotide away. A FACSAria II was used to sort memory CD4+ T cells, defined as single viable CD3+CD4+CD8-CD45RO+ cells. CMV serostatus was determined using a Roche Elecsys assay that detects serum IgG against CMV pp150, pp28, p38 and p52. Following thawing, total CD4+ T cells were enriched through positive selection using CD4 magnetic microbeads. Samples originated from another study that specifically interrogated the CD4+ T cell memory repertoire. Peripheral blood mononuclear cells were isolated and cryopreserved following standard operating procedures; serum was stored at -80 °C. The staining relied on CD3-PerCP (BW264/56), CD4-APC (RPA-T4), CD45RO-PE (UCHT1) and CD8-Pacific Orange (3B5) antibodies, and Sytox blue was used to exclude non-viable cells. The CDR3 measures 14 amino acids from cysteine to phenylalanine. Kept here is only the CDR3 DNA, which spans 42 bases and is read in frame from base 1. V gives up 0 bases and J gives up 4 bases, and the segment between their germline ends measures 10 bases. Based on the germline V gene (reference sequence), the CDR1 and CDR2 sequences are SGHNT and YYREEE.

Genomic DNA was extracted from sorted cells with the Quick-DNA Microprep Kit. TCRbeta DNA was amplified with the immunoSEQ hsTCRbeta kit following the manufacturer's protocol. TCRbeta libraries were sequenced on an Illumina MiSeq instrument. The published analysis was carried out like this. Removing out-of-frame sequences left 2,204,828 distinct TCRbeta sequences, an average of roughly 67,000 per individual. Two values were used to score each individual: the count of 150 to 200 previously reported CMV-associated TCRbeta sequences and the total count of productive distinct TCRbeta sequences. A beta-binomial model was reimplemented in Python, and random forests from scikit-learn, run with default parameters, were trained on data from the US cohort. Classifier performance on the Belgian cohort was summarized as median AUC with percentile confidence intervals over 10,000 bootstrap iterations. Held by TCRdb, this immuneACCESS table contains in-frame sequences only and omits some clones. Under half of the omission traces to an unresolved V gene where checked; the cause of the rest is unknown. V and J calls plus clone size are reproduced from that table; the DNA served to infer D and trimming. This sample holds 50,000 to 65,000 clones; roughly three quarters were observed only once. The ten largest clonotypes hold 0.77% of the sample.

The rearranged segments are TRBV5-4 and TRBJ2-5, with the D gene call left open. Sequenced sample: memory CD4+ T cells from blood. This TCR derives from an adult in good health and CMV-seronegative. The CDR3 amino acid sequence is: CASSLVSTRETQYF. The DNA is TGTGCCAGCAGCTTGGTATCCACTCGAGAGACCCAGTACTTC.